This entry features one T cell receptor (beta chain) sequence. Its antigen is not yet known. Per-base qualities were not stored, and no clone one base away is much larger. The entry originates in a study of T-cell memory formation after mild COVID-19 (dated by TCRdb to the early 2020s). With respect to the entire study: TCR sequence clusters from the two donors were found to be largely donor specific. Longitudinal TCRalpha and TCRbeta repertoire sequencing tracked T-cell clones expanding and contracting after mild COVID-19 in two donors. Two young, previously healthy adult volunteers, one female and one male, were included in the cohort.

Ficoll-Paque density gradient centrifugation was used to isolate PBMCs. Sequenced on an Illumina NovaSeq 6000. Using 5'RACE with constant-segment primers, TCRalpha and TCRbeta cDNA libraries were constructed, with sample barcodes and unique molecular identifiers added in the process. RNA was extracted from every sample with Trizol reagent. Amplification of the libraries took two PCR steps, and the second step added a second sample barcode plus Illumina TruSeq adapters. Sequencing of libraries was performed on an Illumina NovaSeq with 2 x 150 bp paired-end reads. The authors' analysis ran thus. Reads were demultiplexed and collapsed into UMI-guided consensus sequences with migec v1.2.7. Using mixcr v2.1.11, the UMI consensuses were aligned to TRA and TRB V and J templates and assembled into clonotypes. A clonotype was counted as expanded or contracted only if both edgeR and NoisET called the change significant, with noise models trained on biological replicates. For edgeR calls, the thresholds were a false discovery rate-adjusted p below 0.01 and a log2 fold-change of 1. PCA with hierarchical clustering of max-normalized trajectories of the 1000 most abundant clonotypes was used as exploratory dynamics analysis. Separately sequenced CD4+ and CD8+ repertoires were used to assign a CD4 or CD8 phenotype to each responding clone. Using fastp at Q25 and MiXCR, TCRdb reprocessed the public reads and kept productive beta chains. Rows are unified per CDR3 protein, each entry keeping the most common DNA and genes. TCRdb, not the authors, supplied the V and J calls. The sample table records about 470,000 distinct CDR3 sequences; 15% to 20% of these occur just once. Jointly, the top ten make up approximately 13% of the sample.

Between the V and J ends, shortened by 0 bases and 0 bases respectively, the junction contains 15 bases. Looking up the germline V gene yields CDR1 LGHNA and CDR2 YNFKEQ. Measured from the cysteine to the phenylalanine, the CDR3 is 18 residues long. Just the 54-base CDR3 DNA is kept, in frame starting at base 1. Results and caveats for the whole study, not just this receptor: Clones that contracted from day 15 to 85 showed balanced CD4/CD8 phenotypes, whereas a second wave of clones that expanded from day 15 to 37 leaned towards CD4+. Contracting CD4+ clones were found mainly in CM and EM memory subsets, while CD8+ clones were enriched in EMRA. SARS-CoV-2 specificity was not confirmed for the second-wave clones peaking on day 37. The detection of some responding clones in pre-infection memory suggests that pre-existing cross-reactive memory T cells joined the SARS-CoV-2 response. The study covered only a couple of mild cases, and larger cohorts including severe cases with pre-infection samples were considered necessary.

The sequencing input was PBMCs or a T cell subset sorted from them (not recorded which). The chain employs TRBV4-2 and TRBJ2-4; the D gene is possibly TRBD1 or TRBD2, each agreeing over 5 bases. The receptor was isolated from an adult woman who had mild COVID-19 (a few samples of this study predate the infection). The sample titles of this study are shuffled in the database, so cell type and time point are left out; the donor was told from shared clones. CDR3 protein: CASSQDPPGALAKNIQYF. The bases read TGTGCCAGCAGCCAAGATCCCCCCGGGGCCTTAGCCAAAAACATTCAGTACTTC.